Listed below are T cell receptor beta chains from one sample, sequenced in a study of T cell responses to AZD1222 COVID-19 vaccine. Measured with immunoSEQ multiplex PCR; TCRdb has only the in-frame clones, and not every one. The sample shows 110,000 to 150,000 clones, under 95% of them seen only once. The sample in question was peripheral blood, obtained 28 days after the second AZD1222 dose. Receptors were obtained from an adult who received the AZD1222 COVID-19 vaccine. Each CDR3 is given with its conserved first and last residue. D genes are given only for firm matches. Size values are once, few and many counts, or a class for expanded clones, and some rows have none.

D gene,J gene,V gene,clone size,CDR3 protein,CDR3 DNA
NA,TRBJ2-1,TRBV9,few,CASSVGDNYNEQFF,TGTGCCAGCAGCGTAGGGGACAACTACAATGAGCAGTTCTTC
NA,TRBJ2-7,TRBV5-1,NA,CASSLGYEQYF,TGCGCCAGCAGCTTGGGCTACGAGCAGTACTTC
NA,TRBJ2-5,TRBV3-1/TRBV3-2,NA,CASSHIRGETQYF,TGTGCCAGCAGCCACATCCGGGGAGAGACCCAGTACTTC
NA,TRBJ1-1,TRBV5-1,NA,CASSQPGWAPFF,TGCGCCAGCAGCCAGCCGGGGTGGGCTCCTTTCTTT
NA,TRBJ1-1,TRBV5-5,NA,CASSRSGMNTEAFF,TGTGCCAGCAGCAGGTCAGGGATGAACACTGAAGCTTTCTTT
TRBD2,TRBJ2-1,TRBV20-1,NA,CSASMSGTYNEQFF,TGCAGTGCTAGTATGAGCGGGACCTACAATGAGCAGTTCTTC
NA,TRBJ2-5,TRBV6-5,NA,CASTADRVRGETQYF,TGTGCCAGCACCGCCGACCGGGTCAGGGGAGAGACCCAGTACTTC
TRBD2,TRBJ2-7,TRBV18,NA,CASEGSGSRGLYEQYF,TGTGCCAGCGAAGGTAGCGGGAGTAGGGGCCTCTACGAGCAGTACTTC
NA,TRBJ1-5,TRBV6-5,NA,CASSRIGGGRPQHF,TGTGCCAGCAGTCGAATCGGGGGTGGGCGGCCCCAGCATTTT
TRBD2,TRBJ2-1,TRBV20-1,NA,CSASGGLVQIHYNEQFF,TGCAGTGCTAGTGGGGGACTAGTTCAAATACACTACAATGAGCAGTTCTTC
TRBD2,TRBJ2-3,TRBV2,NA,CASNIAGGFTDTQYF,TGTGCCAGCAATATAGCGGGGGGGTTCACAGATACGCAGTATTTT
NA,TRBJ2-7,TRBV9,NA,CASSGPRGVEQYF,TGTGCCAGCAGCGGCCCGCGGGGCGTAGAGCAGTACTTC
TRBD1,TRBJ1-6,TRBV7-3,NA,CASKDRVQSPLHF,TGTGCCAGCAAAGACAGGGTCCAATCACCCCTCCACTTT
TRBD2,TRBJ2-7,TRBV10-3,NA,CAISDPGLAGIEQYF,TGTGCCATCAGCGACCCGGGACTAGCGGGAATCGAGCAGTACTTC
NA,TRBJ2-1,TRBV5-1,NA,CASSQGTSGTEQFF,TGCGCCAGCAGCCAAGGGACATCAGGGACTGAGCAGTTCTTC
TRBD2,TRBJ2-1,TRBV18,NA,CASSPYLADEQFF,TGTGCCAGCTCACCCTACCTAGCGGATGAGCAGTTCTTC
NA,TRBJ2-6,TRBV6-1,NA,CASSATGLFSGANVLTF,TGTGCCAGCAGTGCGACAGGATTGTTCTCTGGGGCCAACGTCCTGACTTTC
NA,TRBJ2-3,TRBV10-3,once,CAISVSTDTQYF,TGTGCCATCAGTGTTAGCACAGATACGCAGTATTTT
TRBD1,TRBJ1-2,TRBV18,NA,CASSPTGGDGYTF,TGTGCCAGCTCACCAACAGGGGGCGATGGCTACACCTTC
TRBD1,TRBJ1-1,TRBV9,NA,CASSVDGTGIQTEAFF,TGTGCCAGCAGCGTAGACGGGACAGGGATTCAGACTGAAGCTTTCTTT
NA,TRBJ1-1,TRBV5-1,NA,CASSLTANTEAFF,TGCGCCAGCAGCTTGACAGCGAACACTGAAGCTTTCTTT
TRBD1,TRBJ2-7,TRBV6-5,NA,CASSTTGGAGEQYF,TGTGCCAGCAGTACGACAGGGGGAGCGGGGGAGCAGTACTTC
NA,TRBJ2-7,TRBV6-5,NA,CASSLLGSPYEQYF,TGTGCCAGCAGTTTACTAGGGAGCCCCTACGAGCAGTACTTC
NA,TRBJ2-4,TRBV18,NA,CASSPLLSEGKNIQYF,TGTGCCAGCTCACCCCTTCTATCAGAGGGGAAAAACATTCAGTACTTC
TRBD2,TRBJ2-3,TRBV19,NA,CASRVDQRGVADTQYF,TGTGCCAGTAGGGTTGACCAGCGGGGGGTGGCAGATACGCAGTATTTT
NA,TRBJ2-3,TRBV15,NA,CATSRVRGAGLSTDTQYF,TGTGCCACCAGCAGGGTACGGGGTGCCGGTCTTAGCACAGATACGCAGTATTTT
NA,TRBJ1-3,TRBV9,NA,CASSPRGTSTGDTIYF,TGTGCCAGCAGCCCCCGTGGGACCTCAACCGGGGACACCATATATTTT
NA,TRBJ1-3,TRBV6-5,NA,CASSPDSGNTIYF,TGTGCCAGCAGTCCTGACTCTGGAAACACCATATATTTT
TRBD2,TRBJ2-2,TRBV27,NA,CASSWTSLTGELFF,TGTGCCAGCAGTTGGACTAGTTTAACCGGGGAGCTGTTTTTT
TRBD2,TRBJ2-1,TRBV7-6,NA,CASSLRSRLAGDNEQFF,TGTGCCAGCAGCCTTCGAAGTAGACTAGCGGGAGATAATGAGCAGTTCTTC
TRBD1,TRBJ2-2,TRBV12-5,NA,CASARQGASTGELFF,TGTGCTAGTGCCCGACAGGGGGCAAGCACCGGGGAGCTGTTTTTT
NA,TRBJ2-7,TRBV5-4,NA,CASSSAAGVLGEQYF,TGTGCCAGCAGCTCAGCGGCCGGGGTTTTAGGCGAGCAGTACTTC
NA,TRBJ1-1,TRBV30,NA,CAWNGPNTEAFF,TGTGCCTGGAACGGCCCCAACACTGAAGCTTTCTTT
NA,TRBJ1-2,TRBV11-2,NA,CASSLDPSYGYTF,TGTGCCAGCAGCTTAGATCCGTCCTATGGCTACACCTTC
TRBD1,TRBJ2-7,TRBV6-5,NA,CASSQTGPREQYF,TGTGCCAGCAGCCAGACAGGGCCCCGCGAGCAGTACTTC
TRBD2,TRBJ2-1,TRBV5-6,NA,CASSLLRGAYNEQFF,TGTGCCAGCAGCTTGTTGCGGGGGGCCTACAATGAGCAGTTCTTC
TRBD1,TRBJ1-2,TRBV9,once,CASSAQTGKNGYTF,TGTGCCAGCAGCGCGCAGACAGGGAAGAACGGCTACACCTTC
NA,TRBJ2-1,TRBV13,NA,CASSLDLGADNEQFF,TGTGCCAGCAGCTTAGATTTAGGCGCGGACAATGAGCAGTTCTTC
TRBD2,TRBJ2-5,TRBV7-7,NA,CASSLAPDWLAGVETQYF,TGTGCTAGCAGCTTAGCGCCAGACTGGCTAGCGGGAGTGGAGACCCAGTACTTC
NA,TRBJ1-6,TRBV2,NA,CASSEYGQTNSPLHF,TGTGCCAGCAGCGAATACGGACAGACCAATTCACCCCTCCACTTT
TRBD1,TRBJ2-2,TRBV3-1/TRBV3-2,NA,CASSQGLGQGADGELFF,TGTGCCAGCAGCCAAGGACTGGGACAGGGGGCCGACGGGGAGCTGTTTTTT
TRBD1,TRBJ1-2,TRBV6-5,NA,CASSTGGGYGYTF,TGTGCCAGCAGCACAGGGGGTGGGTATGGCTACACCTTC
TRBD1,TRBJ1-2,TRBV5-4,NA,CGASIQGAQGYGYTF,TGTGGAGCGTCGATACAGGGGGCGCAGGGCTATGGCTACACCTTC
NA,TRBJ1-4,TRBV5-1,NA,CASSLQGNEKLFF,TGCGCCAGCAGCTTACAGGGTAATGAAAAACTGTTTTTT
NA,TRBJ1-1,TRBV3-1/TRBV3-2,NA,CASSFLDSNTEAFF,TGTGCCAGCAGTTTCCTGGACTCGAACACTGAAGCTTTCTTT
TRBD1,TRBJ1-1,TRBV7-8,NA,CASSSGQGKNTEAFF,TGTGCCAGCAGCTCGGGACAGGGAAAGAACACTGAAGCTTTCTTT
TRBD2,TRBJ2-3,TRBV9,NA,CASSTRTSGSGRADTQYF,TGTGCCAGCAGCACCCGGACTAGCGGGAGTGGGAGGGCAGATACGCAGTATTTT
TRBD1,TRBJ1-2,TRBV5-4,NA,CASSWDRGPYGYTF,TGTGCCAGCAGCTGGGACAGGGGGCCTTATGGCTACACCTTC
NA,TRBJ2-3,TRBV5-1,NA,CASSLTAGIIPSSSTDTQYF,TGCGCCAGCAGCTTGACAGCCGGAATTATTCCCTCCTCAAGCACAGATACGCAGTATTTT
NA,TRBJ1-3,TRBV9,NA,CASSVGVGNTIYF,TGTGCCAGCAGCGTAGGGGTTGGAAACACCATATATTTT
TRBD2,TRBJ2-1,TRBV14,once,CASSQDRNSGSWVEQFF,TGTGCCAGCAGCCAAGATCGAAATAGCGGGAGTTGGGTTGAGCAGTTCTTC
TRBD1,TRBJ1-5,TRBV5-4,once,CASSLAGQGLHF,TGTGCCAGCAGCTTGGCCGGACAGGGCCTCCATTTT
TRBD1,TRBJ1-6,TRBV10-2,NA,CASSQGAEVSPLHF,TGCGCCAGCAGTCAGGGGGCTGAGGTTTCACCCCTCCACTTT